This T cell receptor beta chain was sequenced during a study of vaccination and CD4 T cells after COVID-19. Study-wide background: Nasal swab PCR detected SARS-CoV-2 in convalescent patients, who comprised about nine mild cases and one severe case. Overlapping peptides covering the spike proteins of SARS-CoV-2, HCoV-NL63, HCoV-OC43 and HCoV-229E were added to stimulate cells.

This clonotype was seen a few times. The antigen is unknown. CDR3 length: 13 residues. Per the germline V gene, CDR1 is MNHEY and CDR2 is SVGAGI. V was shortened by 2 bases and J by 8 bases, with 12 bases between the two germline ends. Cultured CD4+ T cell DNA was sequenced using the Oncomine TCR Beta short-read assay. Genomic DNA was taken out of cultured CD4+ T cells by extraction. TCRdb reprocessed the PCR reads with MiXCR, giving one entry per CDR3 protein. The table lists about 11,000 distinct CDR3 sequences, 60% to 65% of them singletons. Treatment in this sample: roughly nine-day PBMC culture with coronavirus spike peptide pools or control peptides (ViraFEST assay).

V gene TRBV6-5 combines with J gene TRBJ1-1; no definite D call. The source is a human donor who had recovered from COVID-19. Sequencing input: CD4+ T cells from blood, cultured in vitro. In nucleotides, the CDR3 is TGTGCCAGCAGTTACCCCCAATCTATGGAAGCTTTCTTT. Residues: CASSYPQSMEAFF.